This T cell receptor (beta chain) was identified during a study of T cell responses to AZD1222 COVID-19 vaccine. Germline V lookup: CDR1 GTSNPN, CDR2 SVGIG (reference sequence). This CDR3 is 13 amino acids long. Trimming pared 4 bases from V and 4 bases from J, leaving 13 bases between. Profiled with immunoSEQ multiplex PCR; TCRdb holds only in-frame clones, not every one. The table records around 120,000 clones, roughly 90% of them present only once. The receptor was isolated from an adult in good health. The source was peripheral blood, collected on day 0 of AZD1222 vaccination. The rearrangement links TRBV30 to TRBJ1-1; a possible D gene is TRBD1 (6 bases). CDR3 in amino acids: CAWKIQGLTEAFF. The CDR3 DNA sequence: TGTGCCTGGAAAATACAGGGACTCACTGAAGCTTTCTTT.